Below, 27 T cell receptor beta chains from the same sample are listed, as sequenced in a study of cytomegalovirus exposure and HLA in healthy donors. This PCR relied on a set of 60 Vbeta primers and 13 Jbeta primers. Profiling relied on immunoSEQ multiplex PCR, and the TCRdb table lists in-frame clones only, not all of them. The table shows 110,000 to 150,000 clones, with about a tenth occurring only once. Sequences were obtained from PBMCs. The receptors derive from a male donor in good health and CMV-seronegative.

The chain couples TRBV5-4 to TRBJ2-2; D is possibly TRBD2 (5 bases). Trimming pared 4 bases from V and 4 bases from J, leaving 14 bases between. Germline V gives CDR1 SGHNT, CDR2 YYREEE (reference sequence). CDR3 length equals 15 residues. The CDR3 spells CASSLPGRSTGELFF. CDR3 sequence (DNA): TGTGCCAGCAGCCTACCGGGAAGGAGCACCGGGGAGCTGTTTTTT. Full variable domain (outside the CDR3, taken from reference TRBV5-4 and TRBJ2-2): ETGVTQSPTHLIKTRGQQVTLRCSSQSGHNTVSWYQQALGQGPQFIFQYYREEENGRGNFPPRFSGLQFPNYSSELNVNALELDDSALYLCASSLPGRSTGELFFGEGSRLTVL.

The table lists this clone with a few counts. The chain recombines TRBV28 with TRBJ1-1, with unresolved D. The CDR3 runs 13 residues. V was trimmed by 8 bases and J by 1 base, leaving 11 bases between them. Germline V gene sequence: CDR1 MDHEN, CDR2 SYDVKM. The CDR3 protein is CASFASGNTEAFF. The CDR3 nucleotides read TGTGCCAGCTTCGCGTCGGGGAACACTGAAGCTTTCTTT.

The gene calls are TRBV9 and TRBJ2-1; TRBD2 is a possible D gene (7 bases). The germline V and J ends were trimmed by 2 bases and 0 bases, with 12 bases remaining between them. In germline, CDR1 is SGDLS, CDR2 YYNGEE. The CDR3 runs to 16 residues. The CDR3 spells CASSVLAGASYNEQFF. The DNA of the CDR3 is TGTGCCAGCAGCGTTTTGGCGGGGGCCTCCTACAATGAGCAGTTCTTC.

DNA of the CDR3: TGTGCCAGCAGTTCTCGAGCTAGCAATCAGCCCCAGCATTTT. Translating gives CASSSRASNQPQHF. The chain is built from TRBV28 and TRBJ1-5; D gene uncertain. Germline CDR1 is MDHEN and CDR2 is SYDVKM. Trimming shortened V by 4 bases and J by 0 bases, and 7 bases separated the two germline ends. CDR3 length: 14 residues.

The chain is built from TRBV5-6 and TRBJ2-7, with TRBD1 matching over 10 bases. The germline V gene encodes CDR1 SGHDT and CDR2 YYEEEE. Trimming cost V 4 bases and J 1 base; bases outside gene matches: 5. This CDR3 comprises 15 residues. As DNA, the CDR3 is TGTGCCAGCAGCAAGGACAGGGGGGTATCCTACGAGCAGTACTTC. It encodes CASSKDRGVSYEQYF.

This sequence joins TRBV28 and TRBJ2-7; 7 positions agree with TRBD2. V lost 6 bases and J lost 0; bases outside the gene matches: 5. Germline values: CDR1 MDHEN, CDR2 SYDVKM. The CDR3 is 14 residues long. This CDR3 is CASRTGGSSYEQYF. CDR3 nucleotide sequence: TGTGCCAGCAGAACGGGAGGTAGCTCCTACGAGCAGTACTTC.

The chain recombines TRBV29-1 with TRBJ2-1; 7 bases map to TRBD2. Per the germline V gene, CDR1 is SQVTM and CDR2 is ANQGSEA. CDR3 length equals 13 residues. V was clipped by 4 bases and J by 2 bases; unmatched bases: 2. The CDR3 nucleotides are TGCAGCGTTGTCGGGGGGACCTACAATGAGCAGTTCTTC. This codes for CSVVGGTYNEQFF.

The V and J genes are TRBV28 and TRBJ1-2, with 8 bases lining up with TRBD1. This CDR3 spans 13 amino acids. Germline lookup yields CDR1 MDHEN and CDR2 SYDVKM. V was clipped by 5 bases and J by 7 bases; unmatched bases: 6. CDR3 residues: CASSLVRGPGYTF. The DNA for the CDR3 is TGTGCCAGCAGTCTAGTCAGGGGGCCTGGCTACACCTTC.

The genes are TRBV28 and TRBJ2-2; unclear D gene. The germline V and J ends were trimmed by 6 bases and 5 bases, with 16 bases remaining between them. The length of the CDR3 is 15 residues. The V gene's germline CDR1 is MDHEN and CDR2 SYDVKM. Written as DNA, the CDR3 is TGTGCCAGCAGCCCCGGAACCGTGGAGACCGGGGAGCTGTTTTTT. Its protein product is CASSPGTVETGELFF.

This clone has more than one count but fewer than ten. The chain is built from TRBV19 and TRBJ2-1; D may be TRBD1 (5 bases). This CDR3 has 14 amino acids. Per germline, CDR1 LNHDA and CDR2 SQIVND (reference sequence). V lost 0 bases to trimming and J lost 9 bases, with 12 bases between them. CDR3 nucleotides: TGTGCCAGTAGTATAGAAGGGGCTAACGGTGAGCAGTTCTTC. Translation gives CASSIEGANGEQFF.

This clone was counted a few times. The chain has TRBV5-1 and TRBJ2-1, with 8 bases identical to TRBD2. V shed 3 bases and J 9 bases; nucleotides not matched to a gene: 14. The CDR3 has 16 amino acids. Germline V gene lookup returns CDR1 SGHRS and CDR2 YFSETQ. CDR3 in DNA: TGCGCCAGCAGCTCCCGACGGATTGGACTAGCTACTGAGCAGTTCTTC. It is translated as CASSSRRIGLATEQFF.

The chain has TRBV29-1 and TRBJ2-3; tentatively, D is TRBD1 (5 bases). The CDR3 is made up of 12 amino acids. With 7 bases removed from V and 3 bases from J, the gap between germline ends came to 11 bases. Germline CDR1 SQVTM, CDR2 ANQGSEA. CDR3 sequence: CSEGDGTDTQYF. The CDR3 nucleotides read TGCAGCGAAGGGGATGGGACAGATACGCAGTATTTT.

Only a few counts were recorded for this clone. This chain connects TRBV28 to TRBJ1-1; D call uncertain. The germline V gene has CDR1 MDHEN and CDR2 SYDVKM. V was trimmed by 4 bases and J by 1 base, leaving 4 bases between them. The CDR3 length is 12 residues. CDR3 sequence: CASSSRNTEAFF. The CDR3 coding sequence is TGTGCCAGCAGTTCTCGGAACACTGAAGCTTTCTTT.

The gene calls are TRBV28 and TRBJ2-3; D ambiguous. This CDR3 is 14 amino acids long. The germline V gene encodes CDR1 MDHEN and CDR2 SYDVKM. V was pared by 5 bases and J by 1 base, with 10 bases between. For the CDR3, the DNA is TGTGCCAGCAGTAGAATCGCAGGCACAGATACGCAGTATTTT. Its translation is CASSRIAGTDTQYF.

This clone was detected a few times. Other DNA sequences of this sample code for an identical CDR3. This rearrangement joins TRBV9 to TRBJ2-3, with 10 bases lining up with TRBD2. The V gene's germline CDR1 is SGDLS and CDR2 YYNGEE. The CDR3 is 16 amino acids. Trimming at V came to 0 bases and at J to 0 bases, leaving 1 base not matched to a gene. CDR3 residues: CASSVGAGGSTDTQYF. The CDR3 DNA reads TGTGCCAGCAGCGTAGGAGCGGGGGGGAGCACAGATACGCAGTATTTT.

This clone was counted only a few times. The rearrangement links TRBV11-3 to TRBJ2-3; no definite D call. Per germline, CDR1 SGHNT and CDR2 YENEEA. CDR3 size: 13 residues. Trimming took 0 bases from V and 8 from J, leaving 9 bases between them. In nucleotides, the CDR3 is TGTGCCAGCAGCTTAGAAGCGAGGAGTACGCAGTATTTT. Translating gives CASSLEARSTQYF.

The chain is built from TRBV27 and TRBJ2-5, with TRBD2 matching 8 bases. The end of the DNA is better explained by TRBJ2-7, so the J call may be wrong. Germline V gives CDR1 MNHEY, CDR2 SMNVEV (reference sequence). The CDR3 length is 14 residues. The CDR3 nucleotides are TGTGCCAGCAAGGGCAGCGGGAGCTCCTACGAGCAGTACTTC. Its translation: CASKGSGSSYEQYF.

The CDR3, as DNA: TGTGCCAGCGCCCTCAAGTGGGCAGCGGCTCAGCCCCAGCATTTT. Its protein is CASALKWAAAQPQHF. This rearrangement joins TRBV27 to TRBJ1-5, with unresolved D. The CDR3 spans 15 residues. V was clipped by 8 bases and J by 6 bases, with 20 bases between them. Per the germline V gene, CDR1 is MNHEY and CDR2 is SMNVEV (reference sequence).

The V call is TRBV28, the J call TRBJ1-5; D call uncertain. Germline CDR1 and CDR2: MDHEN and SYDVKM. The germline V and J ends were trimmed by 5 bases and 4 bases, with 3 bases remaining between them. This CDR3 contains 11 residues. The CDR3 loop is CASSPNQPQHF. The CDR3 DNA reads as TGTGCCAGCAGTCCAAATCAGCCCCAGCATTTT.

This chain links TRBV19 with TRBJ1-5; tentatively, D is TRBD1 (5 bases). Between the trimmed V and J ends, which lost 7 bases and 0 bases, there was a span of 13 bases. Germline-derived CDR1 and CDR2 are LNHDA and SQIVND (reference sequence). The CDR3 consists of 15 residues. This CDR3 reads CASISRAHSNQPQHF. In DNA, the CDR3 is TGTGCCAGTATAAGCAGGGCCCATAGCAATCAGCCCCAGCATTTT.

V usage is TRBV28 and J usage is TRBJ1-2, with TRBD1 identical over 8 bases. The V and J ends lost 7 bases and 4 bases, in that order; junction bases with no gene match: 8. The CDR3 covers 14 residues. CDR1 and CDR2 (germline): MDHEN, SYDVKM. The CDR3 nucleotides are TGTGCCAGCACCATCCAGGGGGCGGGCTATGGCTACACCTTC. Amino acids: CASTIQGAGYGYTF.

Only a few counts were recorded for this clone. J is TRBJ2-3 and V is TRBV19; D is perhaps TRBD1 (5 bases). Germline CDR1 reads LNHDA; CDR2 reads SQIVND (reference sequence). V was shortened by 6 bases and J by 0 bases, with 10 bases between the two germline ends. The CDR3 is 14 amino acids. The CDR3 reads CASSVTASTDTQYF. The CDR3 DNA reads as TGTGCCAGTAGCGTGACAGCCAGCACAGATACGCAGTATTTT.

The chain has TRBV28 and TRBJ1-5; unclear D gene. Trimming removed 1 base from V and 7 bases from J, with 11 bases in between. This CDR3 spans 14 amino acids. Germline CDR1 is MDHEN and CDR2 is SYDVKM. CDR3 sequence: CASSLSGILQPQHF. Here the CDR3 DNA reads TGTGCCAGCAGTTTATCAGGAATACTGCAGCCCCAGCATTTT.

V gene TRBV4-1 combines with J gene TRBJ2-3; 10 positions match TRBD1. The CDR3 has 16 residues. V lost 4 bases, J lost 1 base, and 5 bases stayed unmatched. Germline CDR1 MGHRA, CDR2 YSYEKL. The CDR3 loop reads CASSLKTGGGTDTQYF. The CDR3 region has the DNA TGCGCCAGCAGCCTAAAGACAGGGGGCGGCACAGATACGCAGTATTTT.

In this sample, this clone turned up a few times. The CDR3: CAISLGPVEEQYF. CDR3 in DNA: TGTGCCATCAGTTTAGGCCCTGTGGAGGAGCAGTACTTC. The chain joins TRBV10-3 to TRBJ2-7; D not certain. The V end was cut by 5 bases, the J end by 7 bases, with 15 bases between. The CDR3 extends over 13 amino acids. From germline, CDR1 is ENHRY and CDR2 SYGVKD.

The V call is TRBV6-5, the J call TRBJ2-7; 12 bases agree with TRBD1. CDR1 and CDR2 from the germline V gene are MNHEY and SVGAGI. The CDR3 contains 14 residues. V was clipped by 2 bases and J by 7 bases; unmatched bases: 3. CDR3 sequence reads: CASSYPGQGAEQYF. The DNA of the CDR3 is TGTGCCAGCAGTTACCCGGGACAGGGGGCTGAGCAGTACTTC.

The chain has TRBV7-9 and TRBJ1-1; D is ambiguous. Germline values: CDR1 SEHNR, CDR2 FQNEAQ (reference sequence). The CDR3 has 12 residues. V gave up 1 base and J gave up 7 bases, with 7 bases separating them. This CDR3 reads CASSLVRHEAFF. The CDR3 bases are TGTGCCAGCAGCTTAGTGCGTCATGAAGCTTTCTTT.